This T cell receptor (beta chain) was identified during a study of OX40 agonist ivuxolimab in advanced cancers. Study-wide context: Partial responses were achieved by three patients: one hepatocellular carcinoma, two cutaneous melanoma. Study-wide points: The mean number of expanded clones was higher in CD8+ T cells than in CD4+.

The data were produced by immunoSEQ multiplex PCR, yet TCRdb's version contains in-frame clones alone and is incomplete. Of approximately 70,000 clones listed, almost 90% are singletons. The CDR3 totals 15 residues. Unmatched junction bases numbered 9, after V lost 5 bases and J lost 6 bases. The germline CDR1 and CDR2 sequences are MNHEY and SMNVEV (reference sequence). Worth noting for this clone: Its antigen is currently unknown.

The chain links TRBV27 to TRBJ1-2, with 10 bases that match TRBD1. The TCR was taken from an adult with an advanced solid tumor such as melanoma, head and neck, liver or kidney cancer. Source: CD4+ or CD8+ T cells sorted from blood, taken in a trial of the OX40 agonist ivuxolimab. The CDR3 DNA is TGTGCCAGCAGTCCGGGGACAGGGGAGGCGAATGGCTACACCTTC. The encoded protein is CASSPGTGEANGYTF.